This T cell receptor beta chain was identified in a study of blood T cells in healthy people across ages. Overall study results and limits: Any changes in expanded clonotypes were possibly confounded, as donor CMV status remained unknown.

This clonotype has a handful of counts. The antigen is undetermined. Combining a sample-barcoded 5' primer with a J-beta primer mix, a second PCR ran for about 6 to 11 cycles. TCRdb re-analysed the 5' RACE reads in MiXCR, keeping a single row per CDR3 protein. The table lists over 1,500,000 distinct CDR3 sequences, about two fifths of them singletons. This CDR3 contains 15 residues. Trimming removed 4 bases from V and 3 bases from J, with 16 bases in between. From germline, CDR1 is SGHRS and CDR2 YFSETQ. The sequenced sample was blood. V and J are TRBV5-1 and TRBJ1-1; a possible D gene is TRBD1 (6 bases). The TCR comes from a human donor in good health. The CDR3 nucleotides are TGCGCCAGCAGCCTGAGGGGGGCTCGGTACACTGAAGCTTTCTTT. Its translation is CASSLRGARYTEAFF.